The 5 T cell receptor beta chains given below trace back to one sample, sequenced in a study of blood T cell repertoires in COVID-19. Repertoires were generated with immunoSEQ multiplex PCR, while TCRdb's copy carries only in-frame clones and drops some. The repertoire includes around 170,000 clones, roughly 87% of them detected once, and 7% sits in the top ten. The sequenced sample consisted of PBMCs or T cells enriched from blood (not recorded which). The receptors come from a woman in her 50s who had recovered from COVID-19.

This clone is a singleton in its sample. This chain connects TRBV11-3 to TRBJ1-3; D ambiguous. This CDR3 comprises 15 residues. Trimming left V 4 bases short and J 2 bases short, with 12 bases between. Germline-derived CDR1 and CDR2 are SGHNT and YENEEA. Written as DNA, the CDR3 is TGTGCCAGCAGCTACGCATTAACGGCTGGAAACACCATATATTTT. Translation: CASSYALTAGNTIYF.

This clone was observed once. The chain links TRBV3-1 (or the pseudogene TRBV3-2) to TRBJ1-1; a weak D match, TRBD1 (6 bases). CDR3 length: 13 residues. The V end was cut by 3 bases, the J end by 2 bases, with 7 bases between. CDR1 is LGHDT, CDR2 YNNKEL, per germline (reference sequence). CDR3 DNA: TGTGCCAGCAGCCACAGGGGTAACACTGAAGCTTTCTTT. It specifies CASSHRGNTEAFF.

The CDR3: CAWSAHGGTNEKLFF. The CDR3 coding sequence is TGTGCCTGGAGTGCCCACGGGGGAACTAATGAAAAACTGTTTTTT. The chain links TRBV30 to TRBJ1-4; a weak D match, TRBD1 (5 bases). Germline V lookup: CDR1 GTSNPN, CDR2 SVGIG (reference sequence). Trimming removed 1 base from V and 1 base from J, with 10 bases in between. This CDR3 has 15 residues.

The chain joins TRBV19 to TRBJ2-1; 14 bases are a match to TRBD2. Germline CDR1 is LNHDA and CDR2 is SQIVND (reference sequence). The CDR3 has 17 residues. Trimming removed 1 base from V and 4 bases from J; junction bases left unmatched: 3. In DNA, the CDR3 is TGTGCCAGTAGTATAGTTGGGACTAGCGGGGGTTACAATGAGCAGTTCTTC. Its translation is CASSIVGTSGGYNEQFF.

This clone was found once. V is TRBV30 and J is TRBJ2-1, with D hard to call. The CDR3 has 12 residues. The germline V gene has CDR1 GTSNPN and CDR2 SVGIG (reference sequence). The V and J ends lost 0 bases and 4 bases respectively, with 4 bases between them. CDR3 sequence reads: CAWSVRYNEQFF. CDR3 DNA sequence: TGTGCCTGGAGTGTCAGGTACAATGAGCAGTTCTTC.